Reported below is one T cell receptor (beta chain). Germline lookup yields CDR1 GTSNPN and CDR2 SVGIG (reference sequence). The CDR3 loop spans 20 amino acids. Trimming stripped 5 bases from V and 2 bases from J, with 32 bases between. Profiled with immunoSEQ multiplex PCR; TCRdb holds only in-frame clones, not every one. The profile shows more than 45,000 clones, 88% of them singletons. This sample stems from a study of T cells in tuberculosis. Study results and caveats: Low-affinity CD1B-GMM tetramer-binding T cells may have been missed.

Sorting used thawed, overnight-rested PBMC stained with anti-CD3, a viability dye and GMM-loaded CD1B tetramer. The CD1B tetramers carried C32 glucose monomycolate purified from Rhodococcus equi. Each donor contributed 80,000 to 100,000 sorted tetramer-negative cells. The material sequenced was CD1b-GMM tetramer-negative cells sorted from PBMCs. V is TRBV30 and J is TRBJ2-3, with D possibly matching TRBD1 (6 bases). The sequence derives from an adult woman with latent tuberculosis. The DNA for the CDR3 is TGTGCCTGGTTGAGAGGGGGAGCCCCCGGCGGAAACGGGGCCACAGATACGCAGTATTTT. This gives the protein CAWLRGGAPGGNGATDTQYF.